This TCR beta chain derives from a study of Ad26.COV2.S vaccination and SARS-CoV-2 variants. About the study: Dosing was one shot or two shots 56 days apart.

Profiled with immunoSEQ multiplex PCR; TCRdb holds only in-frame clones, not every one. The sample lists about 680,000 clones, around 92% occurring once. Broader study findings: Ad26.COV2.S recipients had broader spike-specific TCRs (P = 0.0014). Placebo and vaccine recipients had non-spike TCR breadth that was similar. The TCR breadth and depth analyses may have produced an underestimate of total T cell responses.

Regarding treatment: over 15 received Ad26.COV2.S at low or high dose, single or two shots; roughly five received placebo; per-sample allocation not given. At day 63 after the first vaccine or placebo injection, samples were drawn. Between the trimmed V and J ends, which lost 3 bases and 5 bases, there was a span of 13 bases. There are 14 residues in the CDR3. The germline V gene has CDR1 SGHTA and CDR2 FQGNSA. Worth noting for this clone: As yet, its antigen is unknown.

The sequencing used peripheral blood, collected in a trial of Ad26.COV2.S vaccine versus placebo. The sequence was obtained from a person between 18 and 60 years old who received the Ad26.COV2.S COVID-19 vaccine or a placebo. This chain uses TRBV7-2 with TRBJ1-1; maybe TRBD1 (5 bases). CDR3 region: CASSFREGSTEAFF. The DNA for the CDR3 is TGTGCCAGCAGCTTCAGGGAGGGAAGTACTGAAGCTTTCTTT.